A selection of T cell receptor beta chains follows, all from one sample in a study of cytomegalovirus exposure and HLA in healthy donors. The table came from immunoSEQ multiplex PCR; TCRdb's copy has only in-frame clones and leaves some out. The sample includes about 170,000 clones, roughly 80% of them seen just once. Sequencing was done on a sample of PBMCs. The source is a male donor in good health and CMV-seronegative. Both conserved end residues are part of each CDR3. The order of the fields is clone size, J gene, D gene, V gene, CDR3 DNA, CDR3 protein. The D gene is left open where the match is weak. Some rows mark clone size as missing; the rest say once, few, many or name a class of expanded clone.

size: .
J: TRBJ2-5
D: .
V: TRBV2
DNA: TGTGCCAGCAGATATCCCCAAGAGACCCAGTACTTC
CDR3: CASRYPQETQYF

size: .
J: TRBJ1-4
D: TRBD1
V: TRBV30
DNA: TGTGCCTCGGACAGGGAAAATGAAAAACTGTTTTTT
CDR3: CASDRENEKLFF

size: .
J: TRBJ2-2
D: TRBD2
V: TRBV19
DNA: TGTGCCAGTAGTAAGCGGGGGGGCCATACGGGGGAGCTGTTTTTT
CDR3: CASSKRGGHTGELFF

size: .
J: TRBJ2-7
D: .
V: TRBV29-1
DNA: TGCAGCGTTGAGAACAGTCCCTACGAGCAGTACTTC
CDR3: CSVENSPYEQYF

size: .
J: TRBJ1-1
D: .
V: TRBV6-5
DNA: TGTGCCAGCGGTAGGGAAGGAGGCACTGAAGCTTTCTTT
CDR3: CASGREGGTEAFF

size: .
J: TRBJ2-5
D: .
V: TRBV7-6
DNA: TGTGCCAGCAGCCGGGGCAGGGGGGTCCAAGAGACCCAGTACTTC
CDR3: CASSRGRGVQETQYF

size: .
J: TRBJ1-1
D: .
V: TRBV4-2
DNA: TGTGCCAGCAGCCAAGATGATCGATCAGGCAAAGCTTTCTTT
CDR3: CASSQDDRSGKAFF

size: .
J: TRBJ2-5
D: .
V: TRBV18
DNA: TGTGCCAGCTCACCGTTACGCCAGGGTGGGGAGACCCAGTACTTC
CDR3: CASSPLRQGGETQYF

size: .
J: TRBJ2-1
D: .
V: TRBV30
DNA: TGTGCCTGGAGAGACCCCGCGGGTAGGGTCCGATACAATGAGCAGTTCTTC
CDR3: CAWRDPAGRVRYNEQFF

size: .
J: TRBJ2-3
D: TRBD2
V: TRBV7-2
DNA: TGTGCCAGCAGCTTAGCAGGGACTAGCGGGGGGGCCGATACGCAGTATTTT
CDR3: CASSLAGTSGGADTQYF

size: .
J: TRBJ2-7
D: .
V: TRBV7-2
DNA: TGTGCCAGCAGCTTACAGTACGAGCAGTACTTC
CDR3: CASSLQYEQYF

size: .
J: TRBJ1-5
D: TRBD1
V: TRBV6-5
DNA: TGTGCCAGCAGTCCCGGGACAGTTAATCAGCCCCAGCATTTT
CDR3: CASSPGTVNQPQHF

size: .
J: TRBJ2-3
D: TRBD2
V: TRBV29-1
DNA: TGCAGCGGTTCTCTAGCGGGGGGGGCAGATACGCAGTATTTT
CDR3: CSGSLAGGADTQYF

size: .
J: TRBJ2-4
D: TRBD1
V: TRBV5-4
DNA: TGTGCCAGCAGCCCAGACAGGGTAGGGGCCAAAAACATTCAGTACTTC
CDR3: CASSPDRVGAKNIQYF

size: .
J: TRBJ2-6
D: .
V: TRBV5-1
DNA: TGCGCCAGCAGTCCACCGGGGGTAAAAGGGGCCAACGTCCTGACTTTC
CDR3: CASSPPGVKGANVLTF

size: .
J: TRBJ2-1
D: .
V: TRBV19
DNA: TGTGCCAGTAGTATTCGTAACAATGAGCAGTTCTTC
CDR3: CASSIRNNEQFF

size: .
J: TRBJ1-1
D: .
V: TRBV5-1
DNA: TGCGCCAGCGGTAGAGGGACTTTGAACACTGAAGCTTTCTTT
CDR3: CASGRGTLNTEAFF

size: .
J: TRBJ1-2
D: .
V: TRBV9
DNA: TGTGCCAGCAGCGTAGAGCGAAGTCGGGATGGCTACACCTTC
CDR3: CASSVERSRDGYTF

size: .
J: TRBJ1-4
D: TRBD1
V: TRBV6-5
DNA: TGTGCCAGCAGCAGGGACAGGGATGAAAAACTGTTTTTT
CDR3: CASSRDRDEKLFF

size: .
J: TRBJ1-2
D: TRBD1
V: TRBV7-6
DNA: TGTGCCAGCAGCTCCGGGACAGATCCTGCCCTTTATGGCTACACCTTC
CDR3: CASSSGTDPALYGYTF

size: .
J: TRBJ2-1
D: .
V: TRBV5-1
DNA: TGCGCCAGCAGCATAGGACAGACCTACAATGAGCAGTTCTTC
CDR3: CASSIGQTYNEQFF

size: .
J: TRBJ1-2
D: .
V: TRBV6-1
DNA: TGTGCCAGCAGTGAAGGATTGCTCGGAGAGTATGGCTACACCTTC
CDR3: CASSEGLLGEYGYTF

size: .
J: TRBJ1-2
D: TRBD1
V: TRBV6-4
DNA: TGTGCCAGCAGTGAAGGGGGCCAGGGCTTGGGAAGTGATGGCTACACCTTC
CDR3: CASSEGGQGLGSDGYTF

size: .
J: TRBJ2-3
D: TRBD1
V: TRBV6-4
DNA: TGTGCCAGCAGTGACTTTGGGACAGGGGCAGATACGCAGTATTTT
CDR3: CASSDFGTGADTQYF

size: once
J: TRBJ1-2
D: .
V: TRBV5-1
DNA: TGCGCCAGCAGCTTCGGTATCGGTTATGGCTACACCTTC
CDR3: CASSFGIGYGYTF

size: .
J: TRBJ2-7
D: .
V: TRBV11-2
DNA: TGTGCCAGCAGCCCCGGACAGAGATTCTTCTACGAGCAGTACTTC
CDR3: CASSPGQRFFYEQYF

size: .
J: TRBJ1-5
D: TRBD1
V: TRBV10-2
DNA: TGCGCCAGCAGTGAGGGACAGGGGCATCAGCCCCAGCATTTT
CDR3: CASSEGQGHQPQHF

size: .
J: TRBJ2-1
D: TRBD1
V: TRBV29-1
DNA: TGCAGCGTTGAGGGACAGGTACTTAATGAGCAGTTCTTC
CDR3: CSVEGQVLNEQFF

size: .
J: TRBJ2-7
D: .
V: TRBV7-6
DNA: TGTGCCAGCAGCTCGGCCGCTAGACCCTACGAGCAGTACTTC
CDR3: CASSSAARPYEQYF

size: .
J: TRBJ1-1
D: TRBD1
V: TRBV7-6
DNA: TGTGCCAGCAGCTTCTACAGGGGGTCTGAAGCTTTCTTT
CDR3: CASSFYRGSEAFF

size: .
J: TRBJ2-1
D: .
V: TRBV21-1
DNA: TGTGCCAGCAGCAAACCTCAACAGGGGGCGAGGTCCTACAATGAGCAGTTCTTC
CDR3: CASSKPQQGARSYNEQFF

size: .
J: TRBJ2-1
D: .
V: TRBV10-3
DNA: TGTGCCATCAGTGAGGGCCACAATGAGCAGTTCTTC
CDR3: CAISEGHNEQFF

size: .
J: TRBJ2-5
D: .
V: TRBV4-3
DNA: TGCGCCAGCAGCCAAGATTTGACAGGCCAAGAGACCCAGTACTTC
CDR3: CASSQDLTGQETQYF

size: .
J: TRBJ1-1
D: .
V: TRBV7-2
DNA: TGTGCCAGCAGCTTACAGGGTGGGGACACTGAAGCTTTCTTT
CDR3: CASSLQGGDTEAFF

size: .
J: TRBJ1-6
D: TRBD1
V: TRBV27
DNA: TGTGCCAGCAGTTTAGGATTGTTGGGGAGAGGAGTACAGGGGCAGAATTCACCCCTCCACTTT
CDR3: CASSLGLLGRGVQGQNSPLHF

size: .
J: TRBJ1-5
D: .
V: TRBV7-8
DNA: TGTGCCAGCAGCCCCATGGCGGGTTTCGGACAGCCCCAGCATTTT
CDR3: CASSPMAGFGQPQHF

size: .
J: TRBJ2-5
D: TRBD1
V: TRBV5-1
DNA: TGCGCCAGCAGCTTGTCGGGGTGGGGGACAGGGGGAACCCAAGAGACCCAGTACTTC
CDR3: CASSLSGWGTGGTQETQYF

size: .
J: TRBJ1-6
D: .
V: TRBV5-1
DNA: TGCGCCAGCAGCTCCGGACAGAACTCCTATAATTCACCCCTCCACTTT
CDR3: CASSSGQNSYNSPLHF

size: .
J: TRBJ2-5
D: .
V: TRBV2
DNA: TGTGCCAGCAGTCGAGAGACCCAGTACTTC
CDR3: CASSRETQYF

size: .
J: TRBJ2-1
D: .
V: TRBV5-1
DNA: TGCGCCAGCAGCTTGGGACTGTACAATGAGCAGTTCTTC
CDR3: CASSLGLYNEQFF

size: .
J: TRBJ2-2
D: .
V: TRBV11-2
DNA: TGTGCCAGCAGCTTACGAGGGTTGTTGGACTACACGAACACCGGGGAGCTGTTTTTT
CDR3: CASSLRGLLDYTNTGELFF

size: .
J: TRBJ2-7
D: TRBD1
V: TRBV5-6
DNA: TGTGCCAGCAGCGGATTGGGACAGGGAACCCACGAGCAGTACTTC
CDR3: CASSGLGQGTHEQYF

size: few
J: TRBJ1-2
D: .
V: TRBV4-3
DNA: TGCGCCAGCAGCCAAGACCTAAATAGAGGCTACACCTTC
CDR3: CASSQDLNRGYTF

size: .
J: TRBJ1-2
D: .
V: TRBV7-9
DNA: TGTGCCAGCAGCTTAGCCAGGCTCTATGGCTACACCTTC
CDR3: CASSLARLYGYTF

size: .
J: TRBJ2-3
D: .
V: TRBV11-3
DNA: TGTGCCAGCAGCTTAGATCTCCGCACAGATACGCAGTATTTT
CDR3: CASSLDLRTDTQYF

size: .
J: TRBJ2-5
D: .
V: TRBV20-1
DNA: TGCAGTGCCCAGGGGCAAGAGACCCAGTACTTC
CDR3: CSAQGQETQYF

size: .
J: TRBJ1-3
D: TRBD1
V: TRBV5-1
DNA: TGCGCCAGCAGCTCACAGGGGACAGTCTCTGGAAACACCATATATTTT
CDR3: CASSSQGTVSGNTIYF

size: .
J: TRBJ1-6
D: TRBD1
V: TRBV6-4
DNA: TGTGCCAGCAGTGACTTACAGGGGGCATCACCCCTCCACTTT
CDR3: CASSDLQGASPLHF

size: .
J: TRBJ2-5
D: TRBD1
V: TRBV10-3
DNA: TGTGCCATCAGTGATTTTCAGGGGGCAGGAGAGACCCAGTACTTC
CDR3: CAISDFQGAGETQYF

size: .
J: TRBJ1-1
D: .
V: TRBV14
DNA: TGTGCCAGCAGCCAAGCGTACTACACTGAAGCTTTCTTT
CDR3: CASSQAYYTEAFF

size: .
J: TRBJ2-7
D: .
V: TRBV21-1
DNA: TGTGCCACCCCGGCGAAGGCAGGGGCCTGCGTGTCCGAGCAGTACTTC
CDR3: CATPAKAGACVSEQYF